What follows are 5 T cell receptor beta chains derived from one specimen sequenced in a study of cytomegalovirus exposure and HLA in healthy donors. Primers included in the PCR were 60 Vbeta and 13 Jbeta primers. Profiling relied on immunoSEQ multiplex PCR, and the TCRdb table lists in-frame clones only, not all of them. The table lists around 90,000 clones, over 60% of them singletons. The sequencing sample was made of PBMCs. These receptors all stem from a male donor in good health and CMV-seropositive.

The V gene is TRBV11-2, the J gene TRBJ1-1; TRBD1 matches 8 bases. The CDR3 has 13 residues. After removal of 5 bases from V and 4 bases from J, the junction contained 3 bases not matched to a gene. Germline lookup yields CDR1 SGHAT and CDR2 FQNNGV. The CDR3 coding sequence is TGTGCCAGCAGCGTAACAGGGGGCACTGAAGCTTTCTTT. As protein: CASSVTGGTEAFF.

V gene TRBV6-1 combines with J gene TRBJ2-1, with TRBD1 matching 8 bases. J gave up 4 bases and V 6 bases, and 5 bases lay outside the gene matches. The length of the CDR3 is 14 residues. CDR1 MNHNS and CDR2 SASEGT come from the germline V gene. This CDR3 is CASSHGTGYNEQFF. CDR3 bases: TGTGCCAGCAGCCACGGGACAGGTTACAATGAGCAGTTCTTC.

V usage is TRBV5-6 and J usage is TRBJ2-6; the D gene is possibly TRBD1 (6 bases). V lost 5 bases and J 0 bases, leaving 9 bases between the germline ends. This CDR3 is 15 amino acids long. Germline lookup yields CDR1 SGHDT and CDR2 YYEEEE. The CDR3 DNA is TGTGCCAGCAGTCTAGGGGGCTCTGGGGCCAACGTCCTGACTTTC. It codes for CASSLGGSGANVLTF.

There are a few counts of this clone. This rearrangement joins TRBV19 to TRBJ2-7, with TRBD1 matching 8 bases. The CDR3 is 16 amino acids. Losses at the gene ends were 2 bases for V and 0 bases for J; bases not matched to a gene: 6. Germline lookup yields CDR1 LNHDA and CDR2 SQIVND (reference sequence). For the CDR3, the DNA is TGTGCCAGTAGTATACGGACAGGGCTCGCCTCCTACGAGCAGTACTTC. Its translation: CASSIRTGLASYEQYF.

This chain connects TRBV18 to TRBJ2-2, with D possibly being TRBD2 (5 bases). In germline, CDR1 is KGHSH, CDR2 LQKENI. With 3 bases removed from V and 1 base from J, the gap between germline ends came to 6 bases. CDR3 length: 14 residues. The CDR3 reads CASSPDLNTGELFF. CDR3 sequence (DNA): TGTGCCAGCTCACCGGACTTGAACACCGGGGAGCTGTTTTTT.